These 14 T cell receptor beta chains share one sample of origin, sequenced in a study of identifying expanded T cells in peripheral blood (dated by TCRdb to between 2018 and 2021). Libraries were prepared through the immunoSEQ multiplex PCR assay. The table comes from immuneACCESS by way of TCRdb, which keeps in-frame sequences with V and J called. Part of the clones is missing from these tables; in studies checked, under half for an unresolved V gene and the rest for unknown reasons. The sample table holds some 77,000 clones, of which roughly 91% were seen once. 15% to 20% of the sample lies in the top ten. Sequencing input: blood. These receptor sequences come from a person aged 18 to 75 in good health.

The chain joins TRBV5-6 to TRBJ2-1; 8 nucleotides line up with TRBD1. From germline, CDR1 is SGHDT and CDR2 YYEEEE. The V segment lost 4 bases and the J segment 3 bases; nucleotides outside the gene matches: 9. The CDR3 is 16 residues long. The CDR3 is CASSLKQGASYNEQFF. The CDR3 DNA follows: TGTGCCAGCAGCCTGAAGCAGGGGGCCAGCTACAATGAGCAGTTCTTC.

V is TRBV1 and J is TRBJ1-2. TRBV1 is termed a pseudogene. The CDR3 runs to 18 residues. CDR3 amino acids: CTSSPYGGRGWSNYGYTF. The CDR3 DNA sequence: TGCACCAGCAGCCCCTACGGGGGCAGGGGATGGTCCAACTATGGCTACACCTTC.

V usage is TRBV10-3 and J usage is TRBJ1-1; D possibly corresponds to TRBD1 (5 bases). CDR1 is ENHRY, CDR2 SYGVKD, per germline. Trimming took off 0 bases at V and 2 bases at J, with 22 bases between the two ends. The CDR3 covers 19 residues. The CDR3 is CAISESMRRGLWVNTEAFF. CDR3 bases: TGTGCCATCAGTGAGTCGATGAGAAGGGGACTGTGGGTTAACACTGAAGCTTTCTTT.

This chain links TRBV27 with TRBJ2-2, with D tentatively TRBD1 (6 bases). This CDR3 is 15 amino acids long. The V and J ends lost 2 bases and 3 bases respectively, with 10 bases between them. The germline gives CDR1 MNHEY, CDR2 SMNVEV (reference sequence). In DNA, the CDR3 is TGTGCCAGCAGTTTAACAGGGCTGGACACCGGGGAGCTGTTTTTT. It specifies CASSLTGLDTGELFF.

V is TRBV7-2 and J is TRBJ2-7; 9 positions match TRBD1. CDR3 length: 14 amino acids. Germline trimming cut 4 bases from V and 2 bases from J; bases unmatched to any gene: 3. Germline-derived CDR1 and CDR2 are SGHTA and FQGNSA. In DNA, the CDR3 is TGTGCCAGCAGCTCCGGGACAGGGCCCTACGAGCAGTACTTC. It translates to CASSSGTGPYEQYF.

This clone was seen once. The chain is built from TRBV14 and TRBJ2-1; D uncertain. Per germline, CDR1 SGHDN and CDR2 FVKESK. The CDR3 is 16 amino acids. V was shortened by 3 bases and J by 0 bases, with 12 bases between the two germline ends. The CDR3 spells CASSQEKPGSYNEQFF. For the CDR3, the DNA is TGTGCCAGCAGCCAGGAAAAGCCGGGCTCCTACAATGAGCAGTTCTTC.

The chain combines TRBV7-9 with TRBJ2-7; TRBD1 might be the D (6 bases). The CDR3 sequence is 14 residues long. Germline CDR1 and CDR2: SEHNR and FQNEAQ (reference sequence). Between the trimmed V and J ends, which lost 2 bases and 2 bases, there was a span of 10 bases. CDR3 region: CASSLTTGTYEQYF. The CDR3 DNA sequence: TGTGCCAGCAGCTTAACCACAGGGACCTACGAGCAGTACTTC.

V usage is TRBV4-2 and J usage is TRBJ2-7; possibly TRBD1 or TRBD2 for D (6 bases each). CDR3 size: 16 residues. Germline assignment: CDR1 LGHNA and CDR2 YNFKEQ. V was clipped by 1 base and J by 2 bases, with 15 bases between them. For the CDR3, the DNA is TGTGCCAGCAGCCAAGTTGGGGGGCGAGGCCCCTACGAGCAGTACTTC. Translating gives CASSQVGGRGPYEQYF.

This clone occurred a few times. This chain joins TRBV21-1 and TRBJ1-4. TRBV21-1 is noted as a pseudogene. The CDR3 sequence is 17 residues long. The DNA for the CDR3 is TGTGCCAGCAGCAAAGGGGGGGGAGTGGGACTTAATGAAAAACTGTTTTTT. Protein: CASSKGGGVGLNEKLFF.

This clone was observed once. The rearrangement links TRBV4-3 to TRBJ2-5; possible D gene TRBD1, 6 bases. The germline gives CDR1 LGHNA, CDR2 YSLEER. Trimming removed 4 bases at V and 8 bases at J, with 17 bases between. The CDR3 is 14 residues long. CDR3 sequence reads: CASSPQGGWDTQYF. The CDR3, as DNA: TGCGCCAGCAGCCCACAGGGTGGGTGGGACACCCAGTACTTC.

This clone was found once. The rearrangement joins TRBV4-3 to TRBJ2-3; D might be TRBD1 or TRBD2, each matching 5 bases. This CDR3 has 13 residues. CDR1 and CDR2 from the germline V gene are LGHNA and YSLEER. Trimming removed 6 bases from V and 6 bases from J, with 13 bases in between. The CDR3 nucleotides are TGCGCCAGCAGTTCGAGGGGTTCCGATACGCAGTATTTT. Translating gives CASSSRGSDTQYF.

The chain is built from TRBV5-1 and TRBJ2-3; 9 bases align to TRBD2. The CDR3 consists of 15 residues. V was pared by 3 bases and J by 1 base, with 3 bases of the junction left unmatched. Germline V gene lookup returns CDR1 SGHRS and CDR2 YFSETQ. The CDR3 DNA reads TGCGCCAGCAGCTGGGCGGGGGGGCGCACAGATACGCAGTATTTT. It encodes CASSWAGGRTDTQYF.

This clone was observed once. The rearrangement uses TRBV7-2 and TRBJ1-5, with D possibly TRBD1 on 6 matching bases. Germline loops: CDR1 SGHTA, CDR2 FQGNSA. Trimming shortened V by 5 bases and J by 8 bases, and 16 bases separated the two germline ends. The length of the CDR3 is 14 residues. In DNA form, the CDR3 reads TGTGCCAGCAGCCTTTCGACAGGCGGGAAGCCCCAGCATTTT. As protein: CASSLSTGGKPQHF.

The chain uses TRBV5-1 and TRBJ2-7; D is unclear. The ends were cut back, 0 bases at V and 4 bases at J, with 14 bases in the middle. This CDR3 has 15 residues. CDR1 and CDR2 (germline): SGHRS, YFSETQ. This CDR3 is CASSLAASPEYEQYF. The CDR3 nucleotides are TGCGCCAGCAGCTTGGCCGCATCCCCGGAGTACGAGCAGTACTTC.